The clone carrying this TCR beta chain was counted a single time. The data derive from a study of OX40 agonist ivuxolimab in advanced cancers. CDR1 and CDR2 from the germline V gene are SGHRS and YFSETQ. CDR3 length: 17 amino acids. Germline trimming cut 0 bases from V and 5 bases from J; bases unmatched to any gene: 13. Sequencing used immunoSEQ multiplex PCR; TCRdb keeps in-frame clones, though not all of them. The sample carries around 60,000 clones, 88% recorded once. Sample: CD4+ or CD8+ T cells sorted from blood, taken in a trial of the OX40 agonist ivuxolimab. The genes are TRBV5-1 and TRBJ2-5; 7 bases fit TRBD1. This sequence originates from an adult with an advanced solid tumor such as melanoma, head and neck, liver or kidney cancer. CDR3 DNA sequence: TGCGCCAGCAGCTTGGGTTTGGACAGGTTGTTAAGGGAGACCCAGTACTTC. It codes for CASSLGLDRLLRETQYF.